This T cell receptor beta chain was documented in a study of vaccination effects on CD4 cells after COVID-19. The wider study: Prior to sequencing, the ViraFEST assay stimulated PBMC with viral peptide pools, which expanded the antigen-specific CD4+ T cells. Both of the two convalescent patients gave a sample, one 16 days and one a week before vaccination. The study, taken as a whole, reports: There was marked clonal contraction among infection- and vaccine-induced clones late after vaccination.

When ten to eleven days of culture had elapsed, CD4+ T cells were isolated. The authors exchanged half the medium for IL-2 medium on days 3 and 7. This clone was observed a few times. Its specificity is unknown. This CDR3 comprises 17 residues. V shed 4 bases and J 8 bases; nucleotides not matched to a gene: 10. Germline V gives CDR1 KGHSH, CDR2 LQKENI. Sequenced by immunoSEQ multiplex PCR; TCRdb stores in-frame clones only, minus some. The sample contains 40,000 to 55,000 clones, 70% to 75% of which appear only once. J is TRBJ2-1 and V is TRBV18; 14 nucleotides agree with TRBD2. This material consisted of CD4+ T cells from PBMCs cultured without peptide, taken before COVID-19 vaccination. The TCR originated in a human donor who had a prior SARS-CoV-2 infection. The CDR3 reads CASSRRPGTSGSDEQFF. CDR3 sequence (DNA): TGTGCCAGCTCACGACGACCAGGGACTAGCGGGAGCGATGAGCAGTTCTTC.